This T cell receptor beta chain was sequenced for a study of early T cells in non-severe SARS-CoV-2 infection. Study findings and constraints: CD4 and private specificities were missed by VDJdb matching, which favored anti-spike CD8 responses.

This CDR3 region has 16 residues. The germline V gene has CDR1 MNHEY and CDR2 SMNVEV (reference sequence). V was cut by 2 bases and J by 0 bases, with 11 bases left in between. As part of library construction, unique molecular identifiers were attached to individual cDNA molecules. Using its own MiXCR run on the 5' RACE reads, TCRdb lists one record per CDR3 protein. Among more than 85,000 distinct CDR3 sequences listed, roughly 17% were seen once. As to this clonotype: Its specificity is unknown.

Sequencing was carried out using whole blood. This sequence was found in an adult who was a healthcare worker with PCR-confirmed SARS-CoV-2 infection or an uninfected control (not recorded which). This chain joins TRBV27 and TRBJ2-1; D gene uncertain. The CDR3 DNA sequence: TGTGCCAGCAGTTTAAATTTGCCGAGCTCCTACAATGAGCAGTTCTTC. This sequence encodes CASSLNLPSSYNEQFF.